This TCR beta chain was sequenced during a study of radiotherapy plus CTLA-4 blockade in lung cancer. The CDR3 loop spans 17 amino acids. CDR1 is MGHRA and CDR2 is YSYEKL in the germline V gene. V lost 1 base and J lost 0; bases outside the gene matches: 6. Study observations and caveats: Together with interferon-beta, which increased in serum after radiation, early dynamic changes in blood T cell clones were reportedly the best predictors of response. TCR clones originating in tumors grew in number in blood after radiotherapy plus ipilimumab.

The table came from immunoSEQ multiplex PCR; TCRdb's copy has only in-frame clones and leaves some out. The sample yields about 73,000 clones, roughly 84% seen once. About this clone: Its antigen remains unidentified.

The V call is TRBV4-1, the J call TRBJ1-5; 7 nucleotides align to TRBD1. The TCR originated in a human donor with non-small cell lung cancer that progressed on radiotherapy plus ipilimumab. Here the sequenced sample was peripheral blood, taken from a patient treated with radiotherapy plus ipilimumab. CDR3 in DNA: TGCGCCAGCAGCCAAGGAGACAGGGCTTATAGCAATCAGCCCCAGCATTTT. Amino acids: CASSQGDRAYSNQPQHF.